This T cell receptor beta chain came from a study of a mutant IDH1 vaccine in newly diagnosed glioma. Study details: Prior therapy was radiotherapy, temozolomide, or both; most received both. Visit V12 was at week 35; visit V13 was at week 47. Study outcomes and limitations: Pseudoprogression appeared unlinked to shifts in leading peripheral T cell clonotypes.

This sample's time point: week 35, safety follow-up. Every vaccine dose comprised 300 ug of mutant IDH1 20-mer peptide plus topical imiquimod. Patients underwent eight vaccinations, which took place in weeks 1, 3, 5, 7, 11, 15, 19 and 23. About this clone itself: Its antigen is as yet unknown.

This table comes from immunoSEQ multiplex PCR, and its TCRdb copy is limited to in-frame clones, with some not included. The sample records about 46,000 clones, 92% being singletons. CDR3 length: 14 amino acids. The V gene end was trimmed by 5 bases and the J gene end by 15 bases; junction bases not matched to a gene: 16. Germline lookup yields CDR1 MDHEN and CDR2 SYDVKM. The sequences come from PBMCs, collected from a glioma patient whose treatment included an IDH1 peptide vaccine. The chain joins TRBV28 to TRBJ1-5; TRBD1 agrees at 7 bases. The clonotype was recovered from a man over 45 with glioma. CDR3 sequence: CASSTTGQGVGGHF. The CDR3 DNA reads TGTGCCAGCAGTACGACCGGGCAGGGGGTTGGTGGGCATTTT.